The 5 T cell receptor beta chains below come from one sample, sequenced in a study of blood T cell repertoires in COVID-19. Generated by immunoSEQ multiplex PCR, the TCRdb table keeps only in-frame clones and is missing some. The sample includes roughly 200,000 clones, less than 80% of them seen just once. Sequencing input: peripheral blood. Every receptor here comes from a man aged 45-65 years who had recovered from COVID-19.

The chain uses TRBV18 and TRBJ2-1, with 14 nucleotides matching TRBD2. The trim removed 2 bases at V and 7 bases at J, leaving 7 bases unmatched. The germline CDR1 and CDR2 sequences are KGHSH and LQKENI. This CDR3 has 17 amino acids. The DNA for the CDR3 is TGTGCCAGCTCACCATCAACCGGGACTAGCGGGAGAAATGAGCAGTTCTTC. Translated, it gives CASSPSTGTSGRNEQFF. The variable domain in full, completed from reference TRBV18 and TRBJ2-1, reads NAGVMQNPRHLVRRRGQEARLRCSPMKGHSHVYWYRQLPEEGLKFMVYLQKENIIDESGMPKERFSAEFPKEGPSILRIQQVVRGDSAAYFCASSPSTGTSGRNEQFFGPGTRLTVL.

In DNA, the CDR3 is TGTGCCAGCAGACCGGGCGTGGGACAGGGGGAACTAGCGGGAGGCTGGTACCAAGAGACCCAGTACTTC. The encoded protein is CASRPGVGQGELAGGWYQETQYF. The rearrangement joins TRBV2 to TRBJ2-5; D is possibly TRBD2 (12 bases). Trimming cost V 6 bases and J 0 bases, with 38 bases left between them. Germline CDR1 and CDR2: SNHLY and FYNNEI. CDR3 length: 23 residues.

This chain links TRBV30 with TRBJ2-5; TRBD1 matches at 7 bases. The CDR3 runs to 15 residues. Germline CDR1 is GTSNPN and CDR2 is SVGIG (reference sequence). V gave up 2 bases and J gave up 5 bases; unmatched junction bases: 11. CDR3 in amino acids: CAWSLQDRDGETQYF. CDR3 coding DNA: TGTGCCTGGAGTTTACAAGACAGGGATGGCGAGACCCAGTACTTC.

The chain recombines TRBV3-1 (or the pseudogene TRBV3-2) with TRBJ2-7; possible D gene TRBD1, 7 bases. V lost 6 bases and J 2 bases, leaving 20 bases between the germline ends. Per the germline V gene, CDR1 is LGHDT and CDR2 is YNNKEL (reference sequence). This CDR3 contains 16 residues. The CDR3: CASSHYLQGRPYEQYF. In DNA, the CDR3 is TGTGCCAGCAGTCATTATCTACAGGGGAGGCCCTACGAGCAGTACTTC.

This sequence joins TRBV4-2 and TRBJ1-3; TRBD1 matches at 7 bases. V shed 9 bases and J 2 bases; nucleotides not matched to a gene: 1. The germline V gene encodes CDR1 LGHNA and CDR2 YNFKEQ. The CDR3 is 12 amino acids. DNA of the CDR3: TGTGCCAGTACAGGGGCTGGAAACACCATATATTTT. This translates into CASTGAGNTIYF.